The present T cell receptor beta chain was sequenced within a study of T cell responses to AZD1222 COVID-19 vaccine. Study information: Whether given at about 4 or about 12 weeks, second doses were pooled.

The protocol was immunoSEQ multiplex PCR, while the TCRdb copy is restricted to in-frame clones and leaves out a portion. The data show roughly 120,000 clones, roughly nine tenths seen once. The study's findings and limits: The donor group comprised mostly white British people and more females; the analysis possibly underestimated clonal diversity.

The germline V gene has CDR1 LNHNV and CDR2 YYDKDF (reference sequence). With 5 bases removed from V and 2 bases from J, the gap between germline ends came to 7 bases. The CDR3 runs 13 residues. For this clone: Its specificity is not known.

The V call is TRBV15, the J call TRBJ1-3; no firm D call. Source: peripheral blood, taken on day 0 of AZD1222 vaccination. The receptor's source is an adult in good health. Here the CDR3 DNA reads TGTGCCACCAGCCACGCAGCTGGAAACACCATATATTTT. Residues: CATSHAAGNTIYF.